One sample yielded the 29 T cell receptor beta chains listed below, sequenced in a study of beta chain features in type 1 diabetes. Every isolated RNA sample was fully reverse transcribed, so sequencing captured expressed TCRB transcripts. Only in-frame clones appear in the TCRdb table, and some are missing; sequencing was by immunoSEQ multiplex PCR. The sample shows nearly 350,000 clones, around 7.6% of them seen only once. Sequencing was carried out using central memory CD4+ T cells from blood. Source of these receptors: a woman under 30 in good health.

This clone was seen a handful of times. The chain recombines TRBV5-1 with TRBJ2-2; D not certain. Germline V gene lookup returns CDR1 SGHRS and CDR2 YFSETQ. The V and J ends lost 4 bases and 3 bases respectively, with 4 bases between them. The CDR3 has 12 amino acids. CDR3 sequence: CASSRDTGELFF. DNA for the CDR3: TGCGCCAGCAGCAGAGACACCGGGGAGCTGTTTTTT.

In its sample, this clone was seen a few times. V usage is TRBV4-3 and J usage is TRBJ2-1; D may match TRBD1 or TRBD2 (5 bases each). V was shortened by 1 base and J by 5 bases, with 12 bases between the two germline ends. The length of the CDR3 is 15 residues. Per germline, CDR1 LGHNA and CDR2 YSLEER. In DNA, the CDR3 is TGCGCCAGCAGCCAAGTTTGGGACGGAGACAATGAGCAGTTCTTC. It translates to CASSQVWDGDNEQFF.

The gene calls are TRBV7-2 and TRBJ2-3, with D perhaps TRBD1 (6 bases). Germline V gene sequence: CDR1 SGHTA, CDR2 FQGNSA. Between the trimmed V and J ends, which lost 5 bases and 1 base, there was a span of 16 bases. The CDR3 extends over 16 amino acids. CDR3 DNA: TGTGCCAGCAGCCTAGGGGGTGTGGACGGCACAGATACGCAGTATTTT. Protein sequence: CASSLGGVDGTDTQYF.

The V gene is TRBV7-9, the J gene TRBJ2-6; TRBD1 matches 9 bases. Per the germline V gene, CDR1 is SEHNR and CDR2 is FQNEAQ (reference sequence). The CDR3 is 18 residues long. The CDR3 DNA is TGTGCAGTCACCGGACCGGGACAGGGCGACTCTGGGGCCAACGTCCTGACTTTC. Its translation: CAVTGPGQGDSGANVLTF.

This clone was found a few times. The chain carries TRBV18 and TRBJ2-5; D remains ambiguous. This CDR3 comprises 15 residues. The V end was cut by 5 bases, the J end by 6 bases, with 19 bases between. The germline CDR1 and CDR2 sequences are KGHSH and LQKENI. Here the CDR3 DNA reads TGTGCCAGCTCAGGTCTGTTGTTTCGTGAAAAGACCCAGTACTTC. Residues: CASSGLLFREKTQYF.

This rearrangement joins TRBV27 to TRBJ2-3; 8 bases match TRBD2. This CDR3 has 15 residues. V lost 2 bases and J lost 4; bases outside the gene matches: 5. Germline assignment: CDR1 MNHEY and CDR2 SMNVEV (reference sequence). The CDR3 DNA is TGTGCCAGCAGTTTAATGGGACTAGTCTCAGATACGCAGTATTTT. Protein product: CASSLMGLVSDTQYF.

This clone was counted a few times. The chain recombines TRBV28 with TRBJ1-2; D not certain. The CDR3 sequence is 11 residues long. The germline CDR1 and CDR2 sequences are MDHEN and SYDVKM. Trimming took 4 bases from V and 1 from J, leaving 1 base between them. The DNA of the CDR3 is TGTGCCAGCAGTTATAACTATGGCTACACCTTC. It codes for CASSYNYGYTF.

This clone was counted between two and nine times. The V and J genes are TRBV7-8 and TRBJ1-1, with 9 bases fitting TRBD1. Germline CDR1 SGHVS, CDR2 FQNEAQ. This CDR3 comprises 15 residues. Trimming took 5 bases from V and 4 from J; bases not matched to a gene: 8. The CDR3 reads CASSATGTGSTEAFF. The CDR3 nucleotides read TGTGCCAGCAGCGCAACCGGGACAGGGTCCACTGAAGCTTTCTTT. Together with reference TRBV7-8 and TRBJ1-1, the CDR3 gives the full variable domain: GAGVSQSPRYKVAKRGQDVALRCDPISGHVSLFWYQQALGQGPEFLTYFQNEAQLDKSGLPSDRFFAERPEGSVSTLKIQRTQQEDSAVYLCASSATGTGSTEAFFGQGTRLTVV.

This clone was found a few times. V is TRBV29-1 and J is TRBJ2-5; a weak D match, TRBD1 (6 bases). Trimming cost V 3 bases and J 5 bases, with 13 bases left between them. Germline CDR1 is SQVTM and CDR2 is ANQGSEA. The CDR3 has 13 residues. The CDR3 DNA reads as TGCAGCGTTGATTGGGGGCCGGGCGAGACCCAGTACTTC. It encodes CSVDWGPGETQYF.

J is TRBJ2-7 and V is TRBV7-2; 9 bases line up with TRBD2. Trimming at V came to 5 bases and at J to 3 bases, leaving 11 bases not matched to a gene. Germline CDR1 is SGHTA and CDR2 is FQGNSA. The CDR3 runs 16 residues. The CDR3 DNA reads TGTGCCAGCAGCCCCTCGGCTCTAGCGGGACACTACGAGCAGTACTTC. Its protein is CASSPSALAGHYEQYF.

This clone has more than one count but fewer than ten. This CDR3 reads CASSYPVGGYYEQYF. CDR3 sequence (DNA): TGTGCCAGCAGTTACCCCGTAGGGGGCTACTACGAGCAGTACTTC. The gene calls are TRBV6-5 and TRBJ2-7; 7 bases are a match to TRBD1. V trimming: 2 bases; J trimming: 3 bases; junction bases outside the gene matches: 7. Germline CDR1 reads MNHEY; CDR2 reads SVGAGI. The CDR3 runs 15 residues.

The chain has TRBV4-3 and TRBJ1-4; D might be TRBD1 (6 bases). V lost 3 bases and J 3 bases, leaving 14 bases between the germline ends. The germline gives CDR1 LGHNA, CDR2 YSLEER. The CDR3 is 16 amino acids. DNA of the CDR3: TGCGCCAGCAGCCAGGCCACAGGGATGGCTAATGAAAAACTGTTTTTT. Amino acid sequence: CASSQATGMANEKLFF.

This clone showed up just a few times. This chain joins TRBV6-5 and TRBJ2-7, with TRBD1 matching 7 bases. The CDR3 spans 15 residues. Trimming took 0 bases from V and 7 from J; bases not matched to a gene: 9. CDR1 is MNHEY, CDR2 SVGAGI, per germline. CDR3 sequence (DNA): TGTGCCAGCAGTTACTCACTTTACAGGGGCAGTGAGCAGTACTTC. Translated, it gives CASSYSLYRGSEQYF.

This clone has a handful of counts. CDR3 amino acids: CASSQDPTGKDQPQHF. The DNA for the CDR3 is TGCGCCAGCAGCCAAGACCCGACAGGTAAAGATCAGCCCCAGCATTTT. The rearrangement uses TRBV4-3 and TRBJ1-5, with D possibly being TRBD1 (6 bases). The CDR3 is 16 amino acids. V was shortened by 0 bases and J by 5 bases, with 14 bases between the two germline ends. CDR1 and CDR2 (germline): LGHNA, YSLEER.

This clone has only a few counts. The chain links TRBV4-1 to TRBJ2-1, with 7 bases identical to TRBD2. The CDR3 is 15 amino acids. V trimming: 4 bases; J trimming: 5 bases; junction bases outside the gene matches: 8. Germline V gene lookup returns CDR1 MGHRA and CDR2 YSYEKL. The CDR3 loop is CASSRGAGTNNEQFF. The CDR3 bases are TGCGCCAGCAGCCGGGGAGCGGGAACTAACAATGAGCAGTTCTTC.

V and J are TRBV28 and TRBJ1-2; 7 bases fit TRBD1. CDR1 and CDR2 (germline): MDHEN, SYDVKM. V trimming: 10 bases; J trimming: 1 base; junction bases outside the gene matches: 3. The CDR3 consists of 12 residues. CDR3 nucleotides: TGTGCCACCCGGGACAGTAACTATGGCTACACCTTC. The encoded protein is CATRDSNYGYTF.

In this sample, this clone turned up a few times. V usage is TRBV2 and J usage is TRBJ2-5; D is possibly TRBD2 (5 bases). V lost 7 bases, J lost 5 bases, and 17 bases lay in between. CDR3 length equals 14 residues. Per germline, CDR1 SNHLY and CDR2 FYNNEI. The CDR3 nucleotides are TGTGCCAGCAATTGGGCCTCGGGGTGGGAGACCCAGTACTTC. This encodes CASNWASGWETQYF.

This clone was seen repeatedly, ten times or more. The chain recombines TRBV28 with TRBJ1-1; D is undetermined. The CDR3 runs 15 residues. V was cut by 5 bases and J by 4 bases, with 17 bases left in between. Germline V gene lookup returns CDR1 MDHEN and CDR2 SYDVKM. CDR3 bases: TGTGCCAGCAGTCTATCCAAGTCCGGGAGCACTGAAGCTTTCTTT. Translated: CASSLSKSGSTEAFF. Based on the CDR3 plus reference TRBV28 and TRBJ1-1, the full variable domain is DVKVTQSSRYLVKRTGEKVFLECVQDMDHENMFWYRQDPGLGLRLIYFSYDVKMKEKGDIPEGYSVSREKKERFSLILESASTNQTSMYLCASSLSKSGSTEAFFGQGTRLTVV.

Remarks on this clone: The same CDR3 is also encoded by other DNA sequences in this sample. The V call is TRBV9, the J call TRBJ1-1; D unresolved. The CDR3 loop spans 14 amino acids. With 0 bases removed from V and 1 base from J, the gap between germline ends came to 7 bases. Germline assignment: CDR1 SGDLS and CDR2 YYNGEE. The CDR3 region is CASSVVTGNTEAFF. The CDR3 DNA reads TGTGCCAGCAGCGTAGTGACCGGGAACACTGAAGCTTTCTTT.

This clone was seen a few times. The chain is built from TRBV27 and TRBJ2-3; no reliable D call. This CDR3 is 12 amino acids long. CDR1 MNHEY and CDR2 SMNVEV come from the germline V gene (reference sequence). V was cut by 5 bases and J by 7 bases, with 10 bases left in between. The CDR3 sequence is CASSNSWHTQYF. CDR3 DNA: TGTGCCAGCAGTAATAGTTGGCATACGCAGTATTTT.

This clone came up many times. V gene TRBV11-2 combines with J gene TRBJ2-4; 8 nucleotides align to TRBD1. CDR3 length: 17 amino acids. Per the germline V gene, CDR1 is SGHAT and CDR2 is FQNNGV. J lost 8 bases, V lost 3 bases, and 15 bases had no gene match. This CDR3 is CASSFTDRGEVTDIQYF. CDR3 in DNA: TGTGCCAGCAGCTTTACCGACAGGGGAGAGGTTACGGACATTCAGTACTTC.

This clone has only a few counts. This chain uses TRBV7-9 with TRBJ2-7, with TRBD2 as a possible D gene (6 bases). The germline V gene encodes CDR1 SEHNR and CDR2 FQNEAQ (reference sequence). V lost 2 bases, J lost 6 bases, and 11 bases lay in between. CDR3 length equals 13 residues. Here the CDR3 reads CASSLMMGGEQYF. The CDR3 DNA reads as TGTGCCAGCAGCTTAATGATGGGAGGCGAGCAGTACTTC.

The chain employs TRBV6-5 and TRBJ1-5; D not certain. Germline V gene sequence: CDR1 MNHEY, CDR2 SVGAGI. V shed 7 bases and J shed 4 bases, with 11 bases lying between them. The CDR3 has 13 residues. CDR3 nucleotides: TGTGCCAGCACCAATGACGGGAATCAGCCCCAGCATTTT. Translating gives CASTNDGNQPQHF.

This clone has ten or more counts. The chain uses TRBV28 and TRBJ2-1; the match to TRBD2 covers 9 bases. Germline V gives CDR1 MDHEN, CDR2 SYDVKM. V trimming: 6 bases; J trimming: 2 bases; junction bases outside the gene matches: 5. The CDR3 is 15 amino acids. CDR3 nucleotide sequence: TGTGCCAGCAGCCCAGCGGGAGGAGCCTACAATGAGCAGTTCTTC. Translation: CASSPAGGAYNEQFF. The full variable domain, with the rest looked up from reference TRBV28 and TRBJ2-1, is DVKVTQSSRYLVKRTGEKVFLECVQDMDHENMFWYRQDPGLGLRLIYFSYDVKMKEKGDIPEGYSVSREKKERFSLILESASTNQTSMYLCASSPAGGAYNEQFFGPGTRLTVL.

This clone has only a few counts. The genes are TRBV7-8 and TRBJ2-2, with a weak D call TRBD2 (6 bases). The CDR3 is 17 amino acids. V lost 1 base and J lost 6, with 18 bases in between. CDR1 SGHVS and CDR2 FQNEAQ come from the germline V gene. CDR3 amino acids: CASSLGAAGRTAGELFF. CDR3 coding DNA: TGTGCCAGCAGCTTAGGGGCGGCCGGGAGAACGGCCGGGGAGCTGTTTTTT.

The table lists this clone with many counts. This sample also contains other DNA sequences that code for the same CDR3. The chain joins TRBV7-8 to TRBJ2-1; 7 positions agree with TRBD1. With V trimmed by 1 base and J by 12 bases, 3 bases remained unmatched. The germline CDR1 and CDR2 sequences are SGHVS and FQNEAQ. CDR3 length: 12 residues. DNA for the CDR3: TGTGCCAGCAGCTTAGGGCGACAGGGGCAGTTCTTC. It encodes CASSLGRQGQFF.

The rearrangement links TRBV4-1 to TRBJ2-2; no definite D call. Trimming stripped 4 bases from V and 5 bases from J, with 11 bases between. The CDR3 spans 14 residues. Per the germline V gene, CDR1 is MGHRA and CDR2 is YSYEKL. The CDR3 nucleotides are TGCGCCAGCAGCCTAGATTCCGGGACCGGGGAGCTGTTTTTT. Translated: CASSLDSGTGELFF.

This clone was observed a few times. This chain uses TRBV6-4 with TRBJ1-5; D gene uncertain. The germline V and J ends were trimmed by 6 bases and 3 bases, with 12 bases remaining between them. This CDR3 contains 14 residues. Looked up from germline, CDR1 is MRHNA and CDR2 is SNTAGT. DNA of the CDR3: TGTGCCAGCAGCCTCAGCGGAAACAATCAGCCCCAGCATTTT. Protein product: CASSLSGNNQPQHF.

This clone was counted between two and nine times. This rearrangement joins TRBV6-6 to TRBJ2-4; D is unclear. V lost 7 bases and J lost 0, with 10 bases in between. This CDR3 is 14 amino acids long. CDR1 and CDR2 (germline): MNHNY, SVGAGI (reference sequence). CDR3 residues: CASNHGGAKNIQYF. For the CDR3, the DNA is TGTGCCAGCAACCACGGCGGAGCCAAAAACATTCAGTACTTC.